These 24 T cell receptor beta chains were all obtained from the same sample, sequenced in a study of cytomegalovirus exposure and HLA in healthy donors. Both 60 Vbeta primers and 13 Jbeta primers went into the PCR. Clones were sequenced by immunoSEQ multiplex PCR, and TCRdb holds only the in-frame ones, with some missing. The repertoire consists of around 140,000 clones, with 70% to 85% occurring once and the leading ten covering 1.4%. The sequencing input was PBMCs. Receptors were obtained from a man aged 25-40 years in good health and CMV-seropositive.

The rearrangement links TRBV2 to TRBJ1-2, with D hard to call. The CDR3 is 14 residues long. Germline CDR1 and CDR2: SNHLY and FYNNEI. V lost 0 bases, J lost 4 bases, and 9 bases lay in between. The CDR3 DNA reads TGTGCCAGCAGTGAAGCCGGGAGTATCTATGGCTACACCTTC. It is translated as CASSEAGSIYGYTF. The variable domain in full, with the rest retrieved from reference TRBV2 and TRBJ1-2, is EPEVTQTPSHQVTQMGQEVILRCVPISNHLYFYWYRQILGQKVEFLVSFYNNEISEKSEIFDDQFSVERPDGSNFTLKIRSTKLEDSAMYFCASSEAGSIYGYTFGSGTRLTVV.

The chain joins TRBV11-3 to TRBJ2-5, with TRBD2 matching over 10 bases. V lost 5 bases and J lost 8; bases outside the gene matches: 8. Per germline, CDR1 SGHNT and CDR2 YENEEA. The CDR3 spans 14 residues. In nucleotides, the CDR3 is TGTGCCAGCAGCCAAAGCGGGGGGGCCCCCACCCAGTACTTC. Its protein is CASSQSGGAPTQYF.

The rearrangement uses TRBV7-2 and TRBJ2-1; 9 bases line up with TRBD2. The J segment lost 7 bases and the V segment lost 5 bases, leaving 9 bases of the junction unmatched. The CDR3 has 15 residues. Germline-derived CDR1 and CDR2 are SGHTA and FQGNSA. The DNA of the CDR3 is TGTGCCAGCAGCCCCAGCGGGGGGCTTGGGAATGAGCAGTTCTTC. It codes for CASSPSGGLGNEQFF.

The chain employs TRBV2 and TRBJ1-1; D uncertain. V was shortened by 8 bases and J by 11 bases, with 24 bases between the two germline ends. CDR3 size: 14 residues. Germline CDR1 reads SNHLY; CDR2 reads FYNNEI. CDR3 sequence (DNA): TGTGCCAGCGACTTGAATGGACTCATTGGTTTGGCTTTCTTT. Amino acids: CASDLNGLIGLAFF.

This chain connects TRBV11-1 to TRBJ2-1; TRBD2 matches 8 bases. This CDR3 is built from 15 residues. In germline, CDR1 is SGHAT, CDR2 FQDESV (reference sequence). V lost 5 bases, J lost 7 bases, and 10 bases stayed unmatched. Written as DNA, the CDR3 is TGTGCCAGCAGCGCCCGGGACCGCGGGGGGAATGAGCAGTTCTTC. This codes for CASSARDRGGNEQFF.

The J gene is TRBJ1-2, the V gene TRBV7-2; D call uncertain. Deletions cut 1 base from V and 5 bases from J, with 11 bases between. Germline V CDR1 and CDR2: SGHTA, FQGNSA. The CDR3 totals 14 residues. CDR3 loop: CASSLDEEIYGYTF. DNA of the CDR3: TGTGCCAGCAGCTTAGATGAGGAGATTTATGGCTACACCTTC.

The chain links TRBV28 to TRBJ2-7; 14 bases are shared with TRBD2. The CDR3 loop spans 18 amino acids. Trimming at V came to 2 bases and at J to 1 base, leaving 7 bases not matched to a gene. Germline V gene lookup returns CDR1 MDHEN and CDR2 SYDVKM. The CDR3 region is CASSLPTSGGVISYEQYF. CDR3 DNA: TGTGCCAGCAGTTTACCGACTAGCGGGGGGGTAATTTCCTACGAGCAGTACTTC.

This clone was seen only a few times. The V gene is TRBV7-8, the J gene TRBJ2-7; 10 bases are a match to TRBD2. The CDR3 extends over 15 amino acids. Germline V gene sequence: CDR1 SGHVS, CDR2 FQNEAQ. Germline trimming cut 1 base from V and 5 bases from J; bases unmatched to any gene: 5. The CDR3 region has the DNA TGTGCCAGCAGCTTAGAGGCTAGCGGGAGCCACGAGCAGTACTTC. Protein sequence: CASSLEASGSHEQYF.

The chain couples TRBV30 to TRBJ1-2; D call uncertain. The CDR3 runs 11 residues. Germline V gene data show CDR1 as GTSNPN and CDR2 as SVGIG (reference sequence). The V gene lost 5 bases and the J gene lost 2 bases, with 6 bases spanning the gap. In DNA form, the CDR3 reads TGTGCCTGGTCTGCGAACTATGGCTACACCTTC. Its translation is CAWSANYGYTF.

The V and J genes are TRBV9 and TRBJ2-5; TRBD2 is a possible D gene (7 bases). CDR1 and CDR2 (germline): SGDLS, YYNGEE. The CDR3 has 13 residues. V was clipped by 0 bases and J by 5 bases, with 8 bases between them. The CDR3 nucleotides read TGTGCCAGCAGCGTAGCGGGGGGCGAGACCCAGTACTTC. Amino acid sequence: CASSVAGGETQYF. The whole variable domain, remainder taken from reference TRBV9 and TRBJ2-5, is DSGVTQTPKHLITATGQRVTLRCSPRSGDLSVYWYQQSLDQGLQFLIQYYNGEERAKGNILERFSAQQFPDLHSELNLSSLELGDSALYFCASSVAGGETQYFGPGTRLLVL.

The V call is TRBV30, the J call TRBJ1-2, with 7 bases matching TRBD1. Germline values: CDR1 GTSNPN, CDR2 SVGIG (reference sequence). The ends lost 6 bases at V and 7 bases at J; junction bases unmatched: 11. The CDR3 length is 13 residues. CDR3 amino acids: CACPLTGFGGYTF. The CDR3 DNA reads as TGTGCCTGCCCCCTGACAGGGTTTGGTGGCTACACCTTC. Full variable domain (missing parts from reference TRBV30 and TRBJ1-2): SQTIHQWPATLVQPVGSPLSLECTVEGTSNPNLYWYRQAAGRGLQLLFYSVGIGQISSEVPQNLSASRPQDRQFILSSKKLLLSDSGFYLCACPLTGFGGYTFGSGTRLTVV.

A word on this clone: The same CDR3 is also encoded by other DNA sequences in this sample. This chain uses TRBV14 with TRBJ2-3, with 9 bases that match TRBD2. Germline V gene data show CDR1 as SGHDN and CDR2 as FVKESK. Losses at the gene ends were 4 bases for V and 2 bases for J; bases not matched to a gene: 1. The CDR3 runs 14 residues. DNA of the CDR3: TGTGCCAGCAGCCCGGGACTAGCCACAGATACGCAGTATTTT. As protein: CASSPGLATDTQYF.

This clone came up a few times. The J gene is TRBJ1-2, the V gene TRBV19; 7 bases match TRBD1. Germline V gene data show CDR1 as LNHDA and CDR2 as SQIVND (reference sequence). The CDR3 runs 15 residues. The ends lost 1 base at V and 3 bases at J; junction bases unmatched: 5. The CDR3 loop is CASSIGTGTDYGYTF. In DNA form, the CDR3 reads TGTGCCAGTAGTATAGGGACAGGTACTGACTATGGCTACACCTTC.

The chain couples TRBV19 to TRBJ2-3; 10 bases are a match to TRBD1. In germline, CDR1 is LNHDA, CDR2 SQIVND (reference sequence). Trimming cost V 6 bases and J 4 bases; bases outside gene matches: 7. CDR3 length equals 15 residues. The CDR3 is CASRPGTGVADTQYF. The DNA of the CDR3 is TGTGCCAGTAGACCCGGGACAGGGGTCGCAGATACGCAGTATTTT. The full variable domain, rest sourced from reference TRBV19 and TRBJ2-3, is DGGITQSPKYLFRKEGQNVTLSCEQNLNHDAMYWYRQDPGQGLRLIYYSQIVNDFQKGDIAEGYSVSREKKESFPLTVTSAQKNPTAFYLCASRPGTGVADTQYFGPGTRLTVL.

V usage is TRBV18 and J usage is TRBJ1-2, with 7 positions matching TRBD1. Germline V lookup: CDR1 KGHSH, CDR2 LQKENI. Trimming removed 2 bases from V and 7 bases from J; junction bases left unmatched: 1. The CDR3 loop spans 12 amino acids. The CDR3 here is CASSPGQAGYTF. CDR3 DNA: TGTGCCAGCTCACCAGGACAGGCTGGCTACACCTTC. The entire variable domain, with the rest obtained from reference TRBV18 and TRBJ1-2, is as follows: NAGVMQNPRHLVRRRGQEARLRCSPMKGHSHVYWYRQLPEEGLKFMVYLQKENIIDESGMPKERFSAEFPKEGPSILRIQQVVRGDSAAYFCASSPGQAGYTFGSGTRLTVV.

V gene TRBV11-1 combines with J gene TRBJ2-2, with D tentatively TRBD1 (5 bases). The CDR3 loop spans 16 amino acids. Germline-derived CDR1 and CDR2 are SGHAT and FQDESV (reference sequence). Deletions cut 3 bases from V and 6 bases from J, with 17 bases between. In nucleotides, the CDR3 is TGTGCCAGCAGCTTCCGAATGGGGCAGACCTCCGGGGAGCTGTTTTTT. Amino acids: CASSFRMGQTSGELFF. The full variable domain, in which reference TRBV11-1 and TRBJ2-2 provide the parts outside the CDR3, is EAEVAQSPRYKITEKSQAVAFWCDPISGHATLYWYRQILGQGPELLVQFQDESVVDDSQLPKDRFSAERLKGVDSTLKIQPAELGDSAMYLCASSFRMGQTSGELFFGEGSRLTVL.

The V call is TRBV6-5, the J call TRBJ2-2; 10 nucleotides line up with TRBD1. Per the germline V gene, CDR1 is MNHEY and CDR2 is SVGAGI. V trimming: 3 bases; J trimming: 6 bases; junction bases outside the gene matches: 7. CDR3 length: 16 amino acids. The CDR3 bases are TGTGCCAGCAGTTATTCCGGGACAGGGGTGTCCGGGGAGCTGTTTTTT. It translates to CASSYSGTGVSGELFF.

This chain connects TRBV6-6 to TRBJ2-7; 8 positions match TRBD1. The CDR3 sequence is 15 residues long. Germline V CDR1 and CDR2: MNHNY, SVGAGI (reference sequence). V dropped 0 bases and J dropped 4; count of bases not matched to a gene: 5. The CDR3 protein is CASSYSAGGLYEQYF. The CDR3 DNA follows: TGTGCCAGCAGTTACTCTGCAGGGGGCTTGTACGAGCAGTACTTC.

CDR3 DNA sequence: TGTGCCAGCAGCTTGGTGGGGGCAGGAGAGACCCAGTACTTC. It translates to CASSLVGAGETQYF. The chain combines TRBV7-7 with TRBJ2-5, with D possibly matching TRBD1 (6 bases). Germline values: CDR1 SSHAT, CDR2 FNYEAQ (reference sequence). The CDR3 contains 14 residues. V gave up 3 bases and J gave up 4 bases, with 12 bases separating them. Complete variable domain (other parts from reference TRBV7-7 and TRBJ2-5): GAGVSQSPRYKVTKRGQDVTLRCDPISSHATLYWYQQALGQGPEFLTYFNYEAQPDKSGLPSDRFSAERPEGSISTLTIQRTEQRDSAMYRCASSLVGAGETQYFGPGTRLLVL.

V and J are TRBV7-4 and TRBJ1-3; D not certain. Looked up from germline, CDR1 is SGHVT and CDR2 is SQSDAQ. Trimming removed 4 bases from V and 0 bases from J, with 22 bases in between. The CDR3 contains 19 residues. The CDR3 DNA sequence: TGTGCCAGCAGCTCCGAGGGTAGGGCAGGCGGGAGCTCTGGAAACACCATATATTTT. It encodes CASSSEGRAGGSSGNTIYF.

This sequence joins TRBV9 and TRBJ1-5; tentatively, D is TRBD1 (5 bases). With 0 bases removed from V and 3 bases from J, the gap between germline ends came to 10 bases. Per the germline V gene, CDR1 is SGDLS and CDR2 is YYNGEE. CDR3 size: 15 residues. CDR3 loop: CASSVGGDYNQPQHF. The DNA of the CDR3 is TGTGCCAGCAGCGTAGGGGGGGATTACAATCAGCCCCAGCATTTT.

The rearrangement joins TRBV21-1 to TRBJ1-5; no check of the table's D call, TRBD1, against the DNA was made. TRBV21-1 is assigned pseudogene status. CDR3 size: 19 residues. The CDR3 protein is CASTPQGDDQGYSNQPQHF. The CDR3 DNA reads TGTGCCAGCACCCCGCAAGGGGACGATCAGGGGTATAGCAATCAGCCCCAGCATTTT.

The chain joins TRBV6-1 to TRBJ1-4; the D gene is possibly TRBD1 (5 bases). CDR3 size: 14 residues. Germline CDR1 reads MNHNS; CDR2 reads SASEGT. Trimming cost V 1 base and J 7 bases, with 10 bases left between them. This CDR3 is CASSEGQGGEKLFF. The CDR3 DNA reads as TGTGCCAGCAGTGAAGGGCAGGGCGGTGAAAAACTGTTTTTT.

CDR3 loop: CASSTRPGGTGELFF. The CDR3 coding sequence is TGTGCCAGCAGCACACGCCCGGGGGGCACCGGGGAGCTGTTTTTT. This chain connects TRBV21-1 to TRBJ2-2; the listed D gene, TRBD2, was not tested against the DNA. TRBV21-1 is assigned pseudogene status. The CDR3 length is 15 residues.